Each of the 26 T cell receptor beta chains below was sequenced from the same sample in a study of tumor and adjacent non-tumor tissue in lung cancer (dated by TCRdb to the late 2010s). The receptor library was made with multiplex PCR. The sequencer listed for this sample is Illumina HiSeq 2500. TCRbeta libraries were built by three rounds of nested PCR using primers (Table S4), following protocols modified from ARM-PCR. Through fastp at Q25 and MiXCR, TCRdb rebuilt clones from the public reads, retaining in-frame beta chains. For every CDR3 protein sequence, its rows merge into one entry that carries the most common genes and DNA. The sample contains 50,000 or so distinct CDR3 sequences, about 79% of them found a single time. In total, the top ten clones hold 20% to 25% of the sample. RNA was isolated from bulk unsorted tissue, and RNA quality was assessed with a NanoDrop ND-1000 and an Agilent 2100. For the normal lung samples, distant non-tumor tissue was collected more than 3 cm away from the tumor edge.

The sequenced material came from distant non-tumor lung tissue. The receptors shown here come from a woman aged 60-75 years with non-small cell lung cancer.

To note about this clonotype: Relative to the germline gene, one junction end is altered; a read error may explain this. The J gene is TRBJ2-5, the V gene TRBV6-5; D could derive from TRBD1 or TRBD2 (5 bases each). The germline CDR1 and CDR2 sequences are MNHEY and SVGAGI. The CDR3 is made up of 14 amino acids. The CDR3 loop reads CANSPQGEEETQYF. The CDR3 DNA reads TGTGCGAACAGTCCCCAGGGAGAGGAAGAGACACAGTACTTC.

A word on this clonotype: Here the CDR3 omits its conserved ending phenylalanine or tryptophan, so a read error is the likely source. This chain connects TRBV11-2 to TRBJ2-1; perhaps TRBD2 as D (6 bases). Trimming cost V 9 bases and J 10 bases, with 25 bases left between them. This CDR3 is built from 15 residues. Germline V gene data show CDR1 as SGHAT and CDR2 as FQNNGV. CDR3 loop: CARSKTGTAGSEQFI. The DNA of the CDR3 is TGTGCCAGGAGCAAAACCGGGACGGCCGGGAGCGAGCAGTTCATC.

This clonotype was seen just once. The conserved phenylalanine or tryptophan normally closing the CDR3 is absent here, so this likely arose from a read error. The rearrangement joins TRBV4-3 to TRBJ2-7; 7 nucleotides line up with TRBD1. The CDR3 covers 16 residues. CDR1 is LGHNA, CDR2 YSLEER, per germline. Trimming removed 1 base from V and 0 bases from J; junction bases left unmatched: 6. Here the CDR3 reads CASSQGEQGSSYEQYL. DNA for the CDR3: TGCGCCAGCAGCCAAGGAGAACAGGGGAGCTCCTACGAGCAGTACTTA.

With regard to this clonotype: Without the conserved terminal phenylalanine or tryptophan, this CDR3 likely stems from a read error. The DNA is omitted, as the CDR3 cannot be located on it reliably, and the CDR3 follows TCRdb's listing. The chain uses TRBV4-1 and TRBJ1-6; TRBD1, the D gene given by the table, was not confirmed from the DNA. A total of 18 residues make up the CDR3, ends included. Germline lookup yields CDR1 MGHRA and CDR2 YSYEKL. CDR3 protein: CASSPGDSPSSYNSPRHI.

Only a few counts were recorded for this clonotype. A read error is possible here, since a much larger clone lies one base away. The CDR3 protein is CTSKRRQGADEQYF. CDR3 nucleotides: TGCACCAGCAAGAGAAGACAGGGGGCGGACGAGCAGTACTTC. This chain uses TRBV5-1 with TRBJ2-7, with 10 bases lining up with TRBD1. The CDR3 consists of 14 residues. CDR1 is SGHRS and CDR2 is YFSETQ in the germline V gene.

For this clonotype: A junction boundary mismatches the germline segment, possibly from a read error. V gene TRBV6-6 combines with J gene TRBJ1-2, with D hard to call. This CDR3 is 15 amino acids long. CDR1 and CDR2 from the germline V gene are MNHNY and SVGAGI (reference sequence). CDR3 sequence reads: CASGYSIGLGGGYTF. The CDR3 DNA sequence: TGTGCCAGCGGTTATTCCATAGGGTTGGGCGGTGGCTACACCTTC.

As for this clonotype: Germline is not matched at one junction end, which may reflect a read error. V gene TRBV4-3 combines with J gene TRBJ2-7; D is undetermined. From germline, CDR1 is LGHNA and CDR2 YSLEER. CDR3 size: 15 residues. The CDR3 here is CSSSQEGIKSAEQYF. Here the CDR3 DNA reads TGCTCCAGCAGCCAAGAAGGCATAAAGTCGGCCGAGCAGTACTTC.

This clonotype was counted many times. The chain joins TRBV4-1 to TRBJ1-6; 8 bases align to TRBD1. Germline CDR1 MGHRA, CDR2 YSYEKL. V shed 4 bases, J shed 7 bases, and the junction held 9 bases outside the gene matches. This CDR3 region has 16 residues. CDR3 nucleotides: TGCGCCAGCAGCCTACTGTGGACAGGGATGAATTCACCCCTCCACTTT. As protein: CASSLLWTGMNSPLHF.

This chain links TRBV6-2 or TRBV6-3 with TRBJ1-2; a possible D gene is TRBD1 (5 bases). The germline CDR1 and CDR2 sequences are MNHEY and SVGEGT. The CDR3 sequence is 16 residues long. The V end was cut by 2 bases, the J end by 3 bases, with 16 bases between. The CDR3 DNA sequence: TGTGCCAGCAGTTACAGGACATTGGGCGATTACTATGGCTACACCTTC. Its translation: CASSYRTLGDYYGYTF.

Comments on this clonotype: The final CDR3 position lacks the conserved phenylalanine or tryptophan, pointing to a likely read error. The CDR3, as DNA: TGCAGTGCTACTAAACAGGGCCGGAGGTCACCCCTCCACTAT. It is translated as CSATKQGRRSPLHY. The rearrangement links TRBV20-1 to TRBJ1-6; tentative D call: TRBD1 (6 bases). Trimming left V 4 bases short and J 10 bases short, with 17 bases between. The CDR3 extends over 14 amino acids. Germline V lookup: CDR1 DFQATT, CDR2 SNEGSKA (reference sequence).

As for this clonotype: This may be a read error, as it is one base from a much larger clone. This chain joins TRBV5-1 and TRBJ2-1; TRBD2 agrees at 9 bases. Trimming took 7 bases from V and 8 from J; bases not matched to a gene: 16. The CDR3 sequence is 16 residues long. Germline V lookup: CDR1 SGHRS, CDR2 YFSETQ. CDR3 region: CASSTGISGSSDEQFF. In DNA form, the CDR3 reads TGCGCCAGCTCGACTGGGATTAGCGGGAGTTCCGATGAGCAGTTCTTC.

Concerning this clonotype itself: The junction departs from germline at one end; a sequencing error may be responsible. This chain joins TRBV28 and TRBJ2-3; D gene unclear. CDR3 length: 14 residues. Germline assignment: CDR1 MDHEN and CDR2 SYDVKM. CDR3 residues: CARSFRSPRVTQYF. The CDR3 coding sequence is TGTGCCCGCAGTTTTCGCTCACCAAGAGTTACGCAGTATTTT.

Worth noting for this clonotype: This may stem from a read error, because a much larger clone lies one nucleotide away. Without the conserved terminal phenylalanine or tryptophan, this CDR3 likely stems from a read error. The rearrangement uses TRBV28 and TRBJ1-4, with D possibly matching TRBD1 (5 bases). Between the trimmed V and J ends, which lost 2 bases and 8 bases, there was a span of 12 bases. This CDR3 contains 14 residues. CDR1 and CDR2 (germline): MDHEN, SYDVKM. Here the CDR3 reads CASSLIGGREKLFI. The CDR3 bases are TGTGCCAGCAGTTTAATTGGGGGGAGAGAAAAACTGTTTATT.

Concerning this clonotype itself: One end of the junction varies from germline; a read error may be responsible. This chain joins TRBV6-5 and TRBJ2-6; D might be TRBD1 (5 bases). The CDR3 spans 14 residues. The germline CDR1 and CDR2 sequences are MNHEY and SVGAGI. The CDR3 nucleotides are TGTGCCAGCAGGTACAGCTTTGGGGCCAACGCCCTGACTTTC. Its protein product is CASRYSFGANALTF.

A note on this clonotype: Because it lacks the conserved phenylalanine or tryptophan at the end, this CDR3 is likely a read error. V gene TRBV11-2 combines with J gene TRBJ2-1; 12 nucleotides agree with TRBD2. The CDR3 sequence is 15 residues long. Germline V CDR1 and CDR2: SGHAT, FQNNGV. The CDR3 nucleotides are TGTTCCAGCAGATTAGCTAGCGGGGGGGCGGATGAGCAGTTCTCC. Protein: CSSRLASGGADEQFS.

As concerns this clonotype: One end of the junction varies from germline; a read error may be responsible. The CDR3 DNA sequence: TGTGCCAGCAGTGCCCAGGGAGTGGAGGAGACCCAGTGCTTC. It encodes CASSAQGVEETQCF. The V and J genes are TRBV6-5 and TRBJ2-5; D may be TRBD1 or TRBD2 (5 bases each). The CDR3 spans 14 residues. CDR1 MNHEY and CDR2 SVGAGI come from the germline V gene.

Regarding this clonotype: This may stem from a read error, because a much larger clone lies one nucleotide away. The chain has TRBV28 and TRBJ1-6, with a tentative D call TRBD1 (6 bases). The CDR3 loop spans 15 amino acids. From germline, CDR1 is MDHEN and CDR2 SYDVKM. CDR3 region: CASGLSGQYNSPLHF. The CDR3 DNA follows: TGTGCCAGCGGTTTAAGCGGACAGTATAATTCACCCCTCCACTTT. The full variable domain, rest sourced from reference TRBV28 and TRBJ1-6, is DVKVTQSSRYLVKRTGEKVFLECVQDMDHENMFWYRQDPGLGLRLIYFSYDVKMKEKGDIPEGYSVSREKKERFSLILESASTNQTSMYLCASGLSGQYNSPLHFGNGTRLTVT.

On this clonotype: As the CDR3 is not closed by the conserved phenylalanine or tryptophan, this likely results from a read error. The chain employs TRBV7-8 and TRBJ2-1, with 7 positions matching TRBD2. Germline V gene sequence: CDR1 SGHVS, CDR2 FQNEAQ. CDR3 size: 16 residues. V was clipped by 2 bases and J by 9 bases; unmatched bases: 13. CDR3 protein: CASSLIWPSGGSEQFS. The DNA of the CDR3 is TGTGCCAGCAGCTTAATTTGGCCTAGCGGTGGTAGTGAGCAGTTCTCC.

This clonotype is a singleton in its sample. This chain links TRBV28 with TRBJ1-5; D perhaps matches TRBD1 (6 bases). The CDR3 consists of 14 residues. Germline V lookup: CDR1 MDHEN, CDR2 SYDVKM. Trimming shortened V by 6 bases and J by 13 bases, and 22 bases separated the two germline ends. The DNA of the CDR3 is TGTGCCAGCAGACACGGACAGTGGGATCAGTCTCAGCATTTT. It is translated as CASRHGQWDQSQHF.

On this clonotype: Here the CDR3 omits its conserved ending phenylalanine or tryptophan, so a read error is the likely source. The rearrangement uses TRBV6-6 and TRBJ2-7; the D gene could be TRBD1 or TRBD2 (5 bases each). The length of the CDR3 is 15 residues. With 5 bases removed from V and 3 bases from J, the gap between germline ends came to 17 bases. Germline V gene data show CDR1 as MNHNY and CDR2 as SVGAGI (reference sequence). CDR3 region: CASSRHTRGDYEQYL. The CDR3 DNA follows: TGTGCCAGCAGTCGCCATACAAGGGGAGACTACGAGCAGTACTTA.

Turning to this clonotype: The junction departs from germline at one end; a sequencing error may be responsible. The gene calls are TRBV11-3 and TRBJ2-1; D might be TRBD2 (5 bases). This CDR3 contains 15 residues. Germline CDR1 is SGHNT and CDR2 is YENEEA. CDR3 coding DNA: TGTGTCAGCAGCTTAGCCAGCGGATGGCACAATGAGCAGTTCTTC. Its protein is CVSSLASGWHNEQFF.

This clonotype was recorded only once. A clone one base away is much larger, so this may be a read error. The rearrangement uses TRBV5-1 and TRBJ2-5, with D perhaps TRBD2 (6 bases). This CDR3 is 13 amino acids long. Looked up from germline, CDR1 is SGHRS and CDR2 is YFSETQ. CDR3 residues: CANSFGGPETQYF. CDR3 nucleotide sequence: TGCGCCAACAGCTTCGGGGGACCAGAGACCCAGTACTTC.

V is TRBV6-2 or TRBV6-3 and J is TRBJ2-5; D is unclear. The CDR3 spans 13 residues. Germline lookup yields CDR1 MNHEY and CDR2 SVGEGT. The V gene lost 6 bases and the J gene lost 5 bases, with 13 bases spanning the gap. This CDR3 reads CASRFLPFETQYF. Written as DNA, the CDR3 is TGTGCCAGCAGGTTTCTCCCCTTCGAGACCCAGTACTTC.

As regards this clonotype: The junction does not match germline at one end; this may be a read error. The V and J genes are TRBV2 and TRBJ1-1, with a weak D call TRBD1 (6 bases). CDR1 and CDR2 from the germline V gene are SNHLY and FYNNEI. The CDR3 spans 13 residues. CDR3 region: CASRIQDSTDAFF. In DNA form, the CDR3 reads TGTGCCAGCAGGATTCAGGACAGCACTGACGCTTTCTTT.

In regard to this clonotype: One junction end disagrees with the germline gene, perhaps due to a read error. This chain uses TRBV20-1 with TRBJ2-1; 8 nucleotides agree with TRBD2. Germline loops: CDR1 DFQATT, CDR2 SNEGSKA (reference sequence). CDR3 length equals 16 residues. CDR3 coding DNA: TGCAGTACTGGACCCCTGGGAACGGGGGGGAACGATGAGCAGTCCTTC. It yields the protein CSTGPLGTGGNDEQSF.

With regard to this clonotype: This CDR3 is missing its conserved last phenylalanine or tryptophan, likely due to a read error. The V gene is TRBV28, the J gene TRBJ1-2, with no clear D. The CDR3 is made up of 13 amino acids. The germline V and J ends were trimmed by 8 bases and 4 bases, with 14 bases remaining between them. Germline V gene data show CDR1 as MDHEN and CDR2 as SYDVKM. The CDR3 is CASQGQKRYGYTY. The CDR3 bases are TGTGCCAGCCAAGGGCAGAAACGCTATGGCTACACCTAC.